This paragraph covers one T cell receptor beta chain sequence. Its specific antigen is unknown. The input lacks base qualities; no much larger clone sits a single base away. These data belong to a study of T cells in localized non-small cell lung cancer (TCRdb year 2020). Broadly, across the study: The study examined T cell repertoires in roughly 240 patients with early-stage NSCLC and compared tumors with uninvolved tumor-adjacent lungs. The cohort was made up of around 240 treatment-naive NSCLC patients whose localized lung tumors had been resected. The mean age of the NSCLC patients was 50 to 85 years, with approximately 130 men and around 99 women. Results the study describes overall, beyond this receptor: The highest T cell clonality was observed in uninvolved tumor-adjacent lung, where clonality exceeded that of tumor, suggesting that antigenic responses were more focused in uninvolved tumor-adjacent lung. Because the study design was exploratory, TCR variables were selected using unadjusted p-values without false-discovery rate correction. Of the top 100 tumor clones, a median of approximately 60 were detected in paired uninvolved adjacent lung; 28 were also among that lung's top 100. Multi-region tumor sequencing was not performed, so intratumor heterogeneity could not be excluded. Higher blood T cell density associated with longer overall survival, while higher adjacent-lung clonality associated with shorter survival.

TCR beta CDR3 regions were sequenced from DNA using the immunoSEQ Assay. As for the original processing: To compute T cell density, TCR beta template counts were normalized to usable DNA, which was estimated by amplifying housekeeping genes. Richness was estimated with the preseqR package, extrapolating to 400,000 templates for PBMC samples and 120,000 templates for tissue samples. Clonality was defined as one minus Pielou's evenness. Tissue-enriched TCRs were identified through differential abundance testing performed on productive amino-acid clonotypes, with a minimum total count of 5 and an alpha of 0.1. The Jaccard Index and the Morisita Overlap Index were used to quantify repertoire overlap between compartments. TCR beta CDR3s were clustered by GLIPH together with public tetramer-defined viral CDR3s, and at least three viral sequences plus V-gene enrichment were required for viral motifs. TCRdb took over this immuneACCESS table, retaining in-frame rearrangements with V and J assigned. Such tables are incomplete; in checked studies, under half of the missing clones stem from an unresolved V gene, and the remainder is unexplained. That table supplies the V and J calls and clone size; D and trimming were determined from the DNA. This sample holds 55,000 to 65,000 clones; approximately 91% were observed only once. The ten largest clones represent roughly 21% of the sample.

At diagnosis, tumor, uninvolved tumor-adjacent lung and peripheral blood were collected and then preserved as a mix of FFPE and fresh-frozen material. For TCR repertoire profiling, blood samples were analyzed as peripheral blood mononuclear cells. Trimming takes 7 bases from V and 4 bases from J, and the germline ends sit 9 bases apart. The CDR3, cysteine through phenylalanine, is 11 amino acids long. Kept here is only the CDR3 DNA, which spans 33 bases and is read in frame from base 1. Looking up the germline V gene yields CDR1 SQVTM and CDR2 ANQGSEA. Specimen: peripheral blood, collected before any cancer treatment. The sequence was obtained from a man aged 40-75 years with stage I lung adenocarcinoma. Recombination linked TRBV29-1 to TRBJ2-3; the D gene lacks a confident call. The nucleotide sequence reads TGCAGCGCCAAACGGGCAGATACGCAGTATTTT. This encodes CSAKRADTQYF.